Presented here are 5 T cell receptor beta chains from one specimen sequenced in a study of blood T cell repertoires in COVID-19. Measured with immunoSEQ multiplex PCR; TCRdb has only the in-frame clones, and not every one. The sample carries more than 250,000 clones, 86% recorded once. The sample comprised PBMCs or T cells enriched from blood (not recorded which). The receptors originated from a woman younger than 35 who had recovered from COVID-19.

The V and J genes are TRBV7-9 and TRBJ2-3, with 13 bases lining up with TRBD2. The germline V gene encodes CDR1 SEHNR and CDR2 FQNEAQ (reference sequence). This CDR3 comprises 17 residues. After removal of 1 base from V and 5 bases from J, the junction contained 6 bases not matched to a gene. DNA for the CDR3: TGTGCCAGCAGCTTAGTCGGACTAGCGGGAGTTGGAGATACGCAGTATTTT. Amino acids: CASSLVGLAGVGDTQYF. Drawing the rest from reference TRBV7-9 and TRBJ2-3, the complete variable domain is DTGVSQNPRHKITKRGQNVTFRCDPISEHNRLYWYRQTLGQGPEFLTYFQNEAQLEKSRLLSDRFSAERPKGSFSTLEIQRTEQGDSAMYLCASSLVGLAGVGDTQYFGPGTRLTVL.

In its sample, this clone was seen a few times. The CDR3 here is CASSSLIAGEQYF. CDR3 DNA sequence: TGTGCCAGCAGCAGCTTAATCGCCGGCGAGCAGTACTTC. The rearrangement joins TRBV11-2 to TRBJ2-7, with D unclear. The CDR3 consists of 13 residues. The germline V gene has CDR1 SGHAT and CDR2 FQNNGV. The germline V and J ends were trimmed by 5 bases and 6 bases, with 14 bases remaining between them.

V usage is TRBV9 and J usage is TRBJ2-3; TRBD2 is a possible D gene (6 bases). The CDR3 consists of 14 residues. Germline loops: CDR1 SGDLS, CDR2 YYNGEE. V was clipped by 4 bases and J by 0 bases, with 9 bases between them. The CDR3 loop reads CASSHGGSTDTQYF. In nucleotides, the CDR3 is TGTGCCAGCAGCCACGGGGGTAGCACAGATACGCAGTATTTT.

CDR3 region: CASSQDRGSNTEAFF. The CDR3 nucleotides are TGCGCCAGCAGCCAAGATCGGGGAAGCAACACTGAAGCTTTCTTT. The chain recombines TRBV4-1 with TRBJ1-1; D gene unclear. Germline values: CDR1 MGHRA, CDR2 YSYEKL. This CDR3 contains 15 residues. Trimming removed 0 bases from V and 2 bases from J, with 10 bases in between.

The chain is built from TRBV28 and TRBJ1-3; no definite D call. CDR3 length: 14 residues. The V gene lost 8 bases and the J gene lost 3 bases, with 14 bases spanning the gap. Germline CDR1 is MDHEN and CDR2 is SYDVKM. CDR3 region: CASGWASGGNTIYF. CDR3 sequence (DNA): TGTGCCAGCGGATGGGCGTCCGGTGGAAACACCATATATTTT.